What follows describes a single TCR beta chain. Its antigen is unidentified. The CDR3 contains 15 residues. V was cut by 0 bases and J by 7 bases, with 16 bases left in between. Looked up from germline, CDR1 is MGHRA and CDR2 is YSYEKL. The sample comes from a study of cytomegalovirus exposure and HLA in healthy donors. The PCR ran on 60 Vbeta and 13 Jbeta primers. Libraries were prepared by immunoSEQ multiplex PCR; TCRdb keeps only in-frame clonotypes and omits some of them. The ten most abundant clones cover 2.7% of a sample with 120,000 to 150,000 clones. Overall study results and limits: One variant, a missense change in DCLRE1C, was linked in a later analysis to TCR beta V- and J-gene trimming. Reports credit the classifier with highly specific, highly sensitive diagnosis of cytomegalovirus status. Clonal expansion, a later analysis showed, was greater in HLA-associated TCR beta chains than in equally common others.

The TCR comes from a man between 35 and 55 years old in good health and CMV-seronegative. Sequencing was performed on PBMCs. The rearrangement uses TRBV4-1 and TRBJ2-7; D might be TRBD2 (6 bases). The CDR3 DNA sequence: TGCGCCAGCAGCCAAGATACCTCCCGGGGGAATGAGCAGTACTTC. Its protein is CASSQDTSRGNEQYF.